The present T cell receptor beta chain was sequenced within a study of vaccination effects on CD4 cells after COVID-19 (dated 2022 in TCRdb). Broadly, across the study: In the ViraFEST assay, PBMC were stimulated with viral peptide pools, and TCR sequencing was then used to find antigen-specific CD4+ T cell clonotypes based on their expansion. Each well held under 2.5 million PBMC cultured in IMDM containing 5% human AB serum, around 10 IU/ml IL-2 and gentamicin, along with roughly 10 ug/ml peptides. The full study included over 8 COVID-19 convalescent patients and a few SARS-CoV-2-naive healthy vaccine recipients. Participants received two doses of either the BNT162b2 or the mRNA-1273 mRNA SARS-CoV-2 vaccine. Cultures from other donors in the study were sequenced using the Oncomine TCR Beta short-read assay on an Illumina iSeq 100. The study compared SARS-CoV-2 spike-specific CD4+ TCR repertoires before and after mRNA vaccination in COVID-19 convalescent patients and infection-naive vaccine recipients. What the study reported, not specific to this receptor: At late post-vaccination timepoints, both infection-induced and vaccine-induced clones showed marked clonal contraction, consistent with waning T cell responses. In healthy vaccine recipients, vaccine-induced clones were almost all SARS-CoV-2 mono-reactive, with only 1 of 255 being cross-reactive with common cold coronaviruses. Only a small number of convalescent patients were included, and no early post-infection timepoints were available, which limited the study.

The library was produced with the immunoSEQ multiplex PCR assay. DNA from the CD4+ T cells that had been cultured and isolated underwent TCR beta CDR3 sequencing. The source study handled its data this way. Non-productive TCR sequences were removed, reads were trimmed to the CDR3 region, and CDR3s of at least 7 amino acids were retained. The MANAFEST web app was used to pick out antigen-specific clonotypes by comparing their expansion in peptide wells with that in reference cultures. Positive clones required FDR<0.05 expansion versus reference and all other wells, odds ratio above 5, and frequency above 0.1% in two replicate wells. A clonotype was defined as cross-reactive if the clonotype was significantly expanded both in SARS-CoV-2 spike wells and in at least one common cold coronavirus spike condition. CDR3 similarity was assessed by Levenshtein distance using the stringdist R package, and unrooted trees were constructed with ape in R 3.6.1. TCRdb obtained this table from immuneACCESS and retained in-frame rearrangements with V and J assigned. These tables miss some clones; where compared with another copy, unresolved V genes account for less than half of the shortfall, and the remainder is unexplained. The V and J calls and clone size come from that table; D and trimming were worked out from the DNA. The sample includes about 37,000 clones, with about four fifths observed a single time. 3% of the sample comes from the top ten.

After approximately 11 days of culture, CD4+ T cells were isolated with the EasySep CD4+ T cell isolation kit. None of the healthy vaccine recipients had a prior SARS-CoV-2 infection, which was confirmed by nucleocapsid antibody tests that came back negative both before and after vaccination. Half of the culture medium was replaced with fresh IL-2-containing medium on days 3 and 7. Unless noted otherwise, every peptide stimulation condition was grown in triplicate wells. PBMC were separated from whole blood using Ficoll-Paque Plus gradient centrifugation and were then either cryopreserved at -140C or used fresh. The QIAamp micro DNA kit was used to extract genomic DNA from the cultured CD4+ T cells. V loses 3 bases, J loses 0 bases, and the germline ends lie 12 bases apart. Including the terminal cysteine and phenylalanine, the CDR3 comprises 16 residues. Kept here is only the CDR3 DNA, which spans 48 bases and is read in frame from base 1. According to the germline V gene, CDR1 reads MDHEN and CDR2 reads SYDVKM.

With respect to this clone: Its target antigen remains unknown. Base qualities are not recorded, but no much larger clone differs from it by a single base.

In this chain, TRBV28 is recombined with TRBJ1-5, with TRBD1 perhaps the D gene, on 6 matching bases. The TCR was taken from a human donor who received a COVID-19 vaccine. The sequenced sample was CD4+ T cells from PBMCs cultured without peptide, obtained before COVID-19 vaccination. The CDR3 region has the sequence CASSFMGTYSNQPQHF. The nucleotides are TGTGCCAGCAGTTTTATGGGGACATATAGCAATCAGCCCCAGCATTTT.